These 16 T cell receptor beta chains were sequenced from one sample in a study of T cell responses to AZD1222 COVID-19 vaccine (TCRdb year 2021). Library preparation employed the immunoSEQ multiplex PCR assay. TCRdb carries this immuneACCESS record with in-frame sequences only. Its versions omit some clonotypes, under half of them owing to an unresolved V gene in the studies checked, with the rest unexplained. The sample yields 100,000 to 150,000 clones; about 88% were counted once. In total, the top ten clones hold approximately 30% of the sample. According to the study, the label for this sample's time point signals: baseline before first vaccination. Sequencing was performed on peripheral blood, taken on day 0 of AZD1222 vaccination. The receptors come from an adult in good health.

The chain joins TRBV15 to TRBJ1-1; 7 nucleotides match TRBD1. Germline CDR1 and CDR2: LNHNV and YYDKDF (reference sequence). The CDR3 is 15 residues long. V trimming: 3 bases; J trimming: 5 bases; junction bases outside the gene matches: 9. The CDR3 nucleotides are TGTGCCACCAGCAGCTTTAGACAGGGAAGGACTGAAGCTTTCTTT. It yields the protein CATSSFRQGRTEAFF.

This chain connects TRBV6-5 to TRBJ1-6; 8 positions agree with TRBD1. This CDR3 has 15 amino acids. Germline V gene sequence: CDR1 MNHEY, CDR2 SVGAGI. V gave up 2 bases and J gave up 9 bases; unmatched junction bases: 6. CDR3 in amino acids: CASSYRAGGSSPLHF. The CDR3 DNA sequence: TGTGCCAGCAGTTACAGGGCAGGGGGCAGTTCACCCCTCCACTTT.

The V and J genes are TRBV12-3 or TRBV12-4 and TRBJ1-2; a weak D match, TRBD1 (6 bases). This CDR3 is 13 amino acids long. The V end lost 3 bases, the J end lost 2 bases, and 7 bases lay between the germline ends. CDR3 protein: CASSLDRNYGYTF. The CDR3 DNA is TGTGCCAGCAGTTTGGACAGAAACTATGGCTACACCTTC.

The chain has TRBV4-2 and TRBJ2-1; TRBD2 agrees at 9 bases. This CDR3 region has 17 residues. V lost 0 bases, J lost 4 bases, and 7 bases stayed unmatched. CDR1 is LGHNA, CDR2 YNFKEQ, per germline. CDR3 loop: CASSQDLSSGTYNEQFF. CDR3 nucleotides: TGTGCCAGCAGCCAAGATCTGTCTAGCGGGACTTACAATGAGCAGTTCTTC.

The chain couples TRBV12-5 to TRBJ2-3; perhaps TRBD1 as D (6 bases). V lost 6 bases and J lost 4, with 26 bases in between. The CDR3 covers 18 residues. Germline loops: CDR1 LGHNT, CDR2 FRNRAP. The CDR3, as DNA: TGTGCTAGTGGCTCGATAATAATGACAGGTGTCGGGGCAGATACGCAGTATTTT. Encoded protein: CASGSIIMTGVGADTQYF.

V usage is TRBV19 and J usage is TRBJ2-5; D is perhaps TRBD1 (6 bases). The length of the CDR3 is 13 residues. Trimming took off 5 bases at V and 5 bases at J, with 12 bases between the two ends. Looked up from germline, CDR1 is LNHDA and CDR2 is SQIVND (reference sequence). Here the CDR3 reads CASSLWTDETQYF. In DNA form, the CDR3 reads TGTGCCAGTAGTCTCTGGACAGACGAGACCCAGTACTTC.

V gene TRBV7-8 combines with J gene TRBJ2-1; D may correspond to TRBD1 or TRBD2 (5 bases each). This CDR3 comprises 16 residues. Germline values: CDR1 SGHVS, CDR2 FQNEAQ. V gave up 4 bases and J gave up 0 bases, with 13 bases separating them. The CDR3, as DNA: TGTGCCAGCAGCTACTCGGGACCAGGCTCCTACAATGAGCAGTTCTTC. Translated, it gives CASSYSGPGSYNEQFF.

The gene calls are TRBV18 and TRBJ2-3; 11 nucleotides align to TRBD1. Germline-derived CDR1 and CDR2 are KGHSH and LQKENI. The ends lost 4 bases at V and 5 bases at J; junction bases unmatched: 2. The CDR3 contains 14 residues. The CDR3 loop is CASSRTGGRDTQYF. The CDR3 nucleotides read TGTGCCAGCTCACGGACAGGGGGCAGAGATACGCAGTATTTT.

The CDR3 reads CASSLGSDLEQFF. CDR3 coding DNA: TGTGCCAGCAGTTTAGGGTCTGACCTAGAGCAGTTCTTC. The rearrangement uses TRBV12-3 or TRBV12-4 and TRBJ2-1; D unclear. The V end lost 1 base, the J end lost 10 bases, and 11 bases lay between the germline ends. CDR3 length: 13 residues.

This rearrangement joins TRBV6-1 to TRBJ2-1, with 7 bases lining up with TRBD2. In germline, CDR1 is MNHNS, CDR2 SASEGT. The junction had 7 bases not matched to a gene; V was cut back by 2 bases and J by 0 bases. This CDR3 region has 17 residues. In DNA form, the CDR3 reads TGTGCCAGCAGTGAATTTACCGGGAGGCCCTCCTACAATGAGCAGTTCTTC. It translates to CASSEFTGRPSYNEQFF.

CDR3 amino acids: CATSKTNTGELFF. CDR3 sequence (DNA): TGTGCCACCAGCAAGACGAACACCGGGGAGCTGTTTTTT. The chain is built from TRBV15 and TRBJ2-2; D not resolved. Germline CDR1 and CDR2: LNHNV and YYDKDF (reference sequence). V was clipped by 4 bases and J by 0 bases, with 3 bases between them. This CDR3 has 13 amino acids.

The gene calls are TRBV5-1 and TRBJ2-1; the match to TRBD2 covers 7 bases. Germline CDR1 is SGHRS and CDR2 is YFSETQ. Trimming took 4 bases from V and 4 from J; bases not matched to a gene: 14. The CDR3 is made up of 17 amino acids. CDR3 DNA sequence: TGCGCCAGCAGCCCCGGGACTCGTGGGGGGGAATACAATGAGCAGTTCTTC. Translating gives CASSPGTRGGEYNEQFF.

The CDR3 sequence: CASSLVGRGGQETQYF. The CDR3 coding sequence is TGTGCCAGCAGCTTAGTTGGCAGGGGGGGACAAGAGACCCAGTACTTC. The rearrangement links TRBV7-8 to TRBJ2-5; D tentatively reads TRBD1 or TRBD2 (7 bases each). Germline V gives CDR1 SGHVS, CDR2 FQNEAQ. This CDR3 is built from 16 residues. V lost 1 base and J 2 bases, leaving 14 bases between the germline ends.

This chain uses TRBV12-3 or TRBV12-4 with TRBJ1-1, with D possibly matching TRBD1 (5 bases). The CDR3 has 12 residues. With 7 bases removed from V and 4 bases from J, the gap between germline ends came to 10 bases. The CDR3 loop reads CASTWGGTEAFF. The CDR3 region has the DNA TGTGCCAGCACCTGGGGGGGCACTGAAGCTTTCTTT.

This rearrangement joins TRBV19 to TRBJ2-3; D call uncertain. Trimming stripped 3 bases from V and 3 bases from J, with 10 bases between. The CDR3 is 14 residues long. CDR1 is LNHDA, CDR2 SQIVND, per germline (reference sequence). The CDR3 DNA sequence: TGTGCCAGTAGTATGGGGATTAGGACAGATACGCAGTATTTT. This encodes CASSMGIRTDTQYF.

J is TRBJ2-1 and V is TRBV5-6, with 12 bases fitting TRBD2. Germline V CDR1 and CDR2: SGHDT, YYEEEE. This CDR3 spans 18 amino acids. V gave up 0 bases and J gave up 7 bases; unmatched junction bases: 11. The CDR3 loop is CASSLGPGLAGGDNEQFF. In nucleotides, the CDR3 is TGTGCCAGCAGCTTGGGCCCAGGGCTAGCGGGAGGGGATAATGAGCAGTTCTTC.